A selection of T cell receptor beta chains follows, all from one sample in a study of cytomegalovirus exposure and HLA in healthy donors. The data were produced by immunoSEQ multiplex PCR, yet TCRdb's version contains in-frame clones alone and is incomplete. There are 210,000 or so clones in the sample; roughly 83% occur only once, and about 0.77% lies in the top ten. Sequenced: PBMCs. These receptors all come from a boy younger than 10 in good health and CMV-seronegative. The CDR3 runs from the conserved cysteine through the conserved F or W. The order of the fields is V gene, J gene, D gene, clone size, CDR3 DNA, CDR3 protein. A D gene is named only where the DNA matches it firmly. Not every row has a clone size; where given, it reads once, few, many or a size class.

>TRBV5-6|TRBJ1-5|.|.
TGTGCCAGCAGCTTGGCGGGGGTAACTGAAGTCGGGGCCCAGCATTTT
CASSLAGVTEVGAQHF
>TRBV5-1|TRBJ2-2|TRBD2|few
TGCGCCAGCAGCTTGGGACTAGCGGGAGAGGTCGGGGAGCTGTTTTTT
CASSLGLAGEVGELFF
>TRBV2|TRBJ1-3|.|.
TGTGCCAGCGGGGAGGGACGGAACTCTGGAAACACCATATATTTT
CASGEGRNSGNTIYF
>TRBV9|TRBJ2-4|.|.
TGTGCCAGCAGCGTAGCTTCGGGACACCAGTACTTC
CASSVASGHQYF
>TRBV5-1|TRBJ2-1|TRBD2|.
TGCGCCAGCAGCCCCACTAGCGGGGCCTACAATGAGCAGTTCTTC
CASSPTSGAYNEQFF
>TRBV27|TRBJ1-1|.|.
TGTGCCAGCAGTCCGGGGTTTATGAACACTGAAGCTTTCTTT
CASSPGFMNTEAFF
>TRBV30|TRBJ1-5|TRBD1|.
TGTGCCTGGAGTCAAGGGACAGGTTCTCGGCCCCAGCATTTT
CAWSQGTGSRPQHF
>TRBV5-6|TRBJ1-2|.|.
TGTGCCAGCAGCTTCGTCAGGGGAAACTATGGCTACACCTTC
CASSFVRGNYGYTF
>TRBV4-2|TRBJ2-2|.|.
TGTGCCAGCAGCCCTTCGGAGGCGGGCATGCCCGGGGAGCTGTTTTTT
CASSPSEAGMPGELFF
>TRBV19|TRBJ1-2|.|.
TGTGCCAGTACCACCCGGCTAGGTTTAACTAACTATGGCTACACCTTC
CASTTRLGLTNYGYTF
>TRBV27|TRBJ2-1|.|once
TGTGCCAGCAGTCCTTTACCGGCCGCCCGGGATGAGCAGTTCTTC
CASSPLPAARDEQFF
>TRBV11-2|TRBJ1-2|.|.
TGTGCCAGCAGCTTAGGTGACAACACCTACTATGGCTACACCTTC
CASSLGDNTYYGYTF
>TRBV7-9|TRBJ2-3|.|.
TGTGCCACCACGGGGTTCAGCACAGATACGCAGTATTTT
CATTGFSTDTQYF
>TRBV7-6|TRBJ1-4|TRBD1|few
TGTGCCAGCAGCTTAGTAGACAGGGGGCTTGAAAAACTGTTTTTT
CASSLVDRGLEKLFF
>TRBV7-6|TRBJ2-1|TRBD2|.
TGTGCCAGCAGTTCGTCCCCGGGAGGCCACAATGAGCAGTTCTTC
CASSSSPGGHNEQFF
>TRBV2|TRBJ2-2|.|few
TGTGCCAGCAGTCCCGGGGGGGAGCTGTTTTTT
CASSPGGELFF
>TRBV5-1|TRBJ1-2|.|.
TGCGCCAGCAGCTTGGCGCCGGGCGAGAGACCGCGTCCGGGAGGCTACACCTTC
CASSLAPGERPRPGGYTF
>TRBV19|TRBJ2-5|.|.
TGTGCCAGTAGTTCTCTGCGGGCGGAGACCCAGTACTTC
CASSSLRAETQYF
>TRBV7-2|TRBJ2-3|.|.
TGTGCCAGCAGCTTAGTGGGCACCAGCACAGATACGCAGTATTTT
CASSLVGTSTDTQYF
>TRBV7-2|TRBJ2-2|.|.
TGTGCCAGCAGCCCCGGTTGGGGGGCCGGGGAGCTGTTTTTT
CASSPGWGAGELFF
>TRBV5-8|TRBJ1-1|.|few
TGTGCCAGCAGCTTGATTCCCGCGGGGACTGAAGCTTTCTTT
CASSLIPAGTEAFF
>TRBV9|TRBJ1-4|.|.
TGTGCCAGCAGCGTAGAGGGGGGGCGTTATGAAAAACTGTTTTTT
CASSVEGGRYEKLFF
>TRBV7-6|TRBJ1-5|.|.
TGTGCCAGCACGGAGGGTCCTCATCAGCCCCAGCATTTT
CASTEGPHQPQHF